This entry features one TCR beta chain sequence. Its antigen is unidentified. The data belong to a study of regulatory T cells in long-lasting Graves disease. Findings and limits, study-wide: Persistent disease preferred TRBV28, TRBJ1-2 and TRBJ2-5; new disease, TRBV20-1 and TRBJ2-1.

Trimming took 5 bases from V and 0 from J; bases not matched to a gene: 6. This CDR3 spans 16 amino acids. Germline V CDR1 and CDR2: SEHNR, FQNEAQ (reference sequence). The TCR beta library used iRepertoire HTBI primers with Arm-PCR amplification of CDR3. One entry per CDR3 protein, called by TCRdb with MiXCR from the multiplex PCR reads. The sample contains some 460,000 distinct CDR3 sequences, 15% to 20% of which appear only once. Time point noted: newly diagnosed GD, antithyroid drugs for less than 3 months. RNA from PBMCs was the source of the TCR library. These same records also appear under a second study, on T cells in Graves' hyperthyroidism and ophthalmopathy. From that report: Using the HTBI primer set, a first-round RT-PCR was run on the TCR CDR3. Most thyroid clonotypes with frequency above 0.001 were detected in blood.

V usage is TRBV7-9 and J usage is TRBJ2-1; 8 bases are shared with TRBD2. The receptor was derived from a man aged 35-49 years with Graves disease. The sample consisted of peripheral blood mononuclear cells (PBMCs), taken at new diagnosis, from a patient treated with antithyroid drugs. The CDR3 protein is CASSNTSGPSYNEQFF. The CDR3 nucleotides are TGTGCCAGCAGCAATACTAGCGGTCCCTCCTACAATGAGCAGTTCTTC.